One sample yielded the 24 T cell receptor beta chains listed below, sequenced in a study of T cell responses to AZD1222 COVID-19 vaccine. Clones were sequenced by immunoSEQ multiplex PCR, and TCRdb holds only the in-frame ones, with some missing. This table holds around 140,000 clones, 80% to 90% found once. The input for sequencing was peripheral blood, taken on day 0 of AZD1222 vaccination. These receptors came from an adult in good health.

The chain employs TRBV6-5 and TRBJ2-3, with 8 bases matching TRBD2. The length of the CDR3 is 16 residues. V lost 2 bases and J lost 1; bases outside the gene matches: 5. The V gene's germline CDR1 is MNHEY and CDR2 SVGAGI. The CDR3 sequence is CASSYSSAGGTDTQYF. Here the CDR3 DNA reads TGTGCCAGCAGTTACAGTTCAGCGGGGGGCACAGATACGCAGTATTTT.

V usage is TRBV24-1 and J usage is TRBJ2-1; 10 nucleotides line up with TRBD2. This CDR3 comprises 16 residues. J was trimmed by 8 bases and V by 4 bases; bases with no gene match: 10. Per the germline V gene, CDR1 is KGHDR and CDR2 is SFDVKD. The CDR3 DNA sequence: TGTGCCACCAGTGACCCCCCTAGCGGGAGTGGGTATGAGCAGTTCTTC. Translated: CATSDPPSGSGYEQFF.

The chain couples TRBV19 to TRBJ1-1, with D possibly being TRBD1 (6 bases). CDR1 and CDR2 (germline): LNHDA, SQIVND (reference sequence). CDR3 length equals 18 residues. The V end lost 2 bases, the J end lost 0 bases, and 19 bases lay between the germline ends. The DNA for the CDR3 is TGTGCCAGTAGTATATTAGGTGATCCACAGGGATTGAACACTGAAGCTTTCTTT. Translated: CASSILGDPQGLNTEAFF.

The J gene is TRBJ2-7, the V gene TRBV4-1; 10 nucleotides agree with TRBD2. Per the germline V gene, CDR1 is MGHRA and CDR2 is YSYEKL. This CDR3 region has 14 residues. Trimming took 1 base from V and 10 from J; bases not matched to a gene: 7. CDR3 residues: CASSQALLAGRQYF. CDR3 DNA: TGCGCCAGCAGCCAAGCTTTACTAGCGGGGAGACAGTACTTC.

The chain employs TRBV11-1 and TRBJ2-1, with a weak D call TRBD1 (6 bases). The CDR3 extends over 12 amino acids. V was shortened by 8 bases and J by 7 bases, with 12 bases between the two germline ends. Germline V CDR1 and CDR2: SGHAT, FQDESV (reference sequence). The chain's CDR3 is CASGPQGNEQFF. DNA of the CDR3: TGTGCCAGCGGGCCCCAGGGGAATGAGCAGTTCTTC.

V usage is TRBV7-3 and J usage is TRBJ2-1; 11 bases match TRBD2. Germline V lookup: CDR1 SGHTA, CDR2 FQGTGA. Trimming cost V 3 bases and J 7 bases; bases outside gene matches: 5. This CDR3 contains 15 residues. The CDR3 coding sequence is TGTGCCAGCAGCTTCTTAGCGGGAGGGGGTAATGAGCAGTTCTTC. Translating it yields CASSFLAGGGNEQFF.

The V gene is TRBV7-9, the J gene TRBJ1-1; tentatively, D is TRBD1 (5 bases). CDR1 is SEHNR and CDR2 is FQNEAQ in the germline V gene (reference sequence). Trimming left V 5 bases short and J 3 bases short, with 10 bases between. The CDR3 consists of 13 residues. The CDR3 DNA sequence: TGTGCCAGCAGCCCACAAGGGGACACTGAAGCTTTCTTT. This translates into CASSPQGDTEAFF.

The chain's CDR3 is CATRDQVSNQPQHF. The CDR3 nucleotides read TGTGCCACCCGCGACCAGGTTAGCAATCAGCCCCAGCATTTT. The rearrangement uses TRBV28 and TRBJ1-5; D gene uncertain. V was cut by 10 bases and J by 0 bases, with 13 bases left in between. CDR3 length equals 14 residues. Germline-derived CDR1 and CDR2 are MDHEN and SYDVKM.

The V call is TRBV12-3 or TRBV12-4, the J call TRBJ1-5; D is uncertain. This CDR3 spans 12 amino acids. V lost 9 bases, J lost 0 bases, and 6 bases lay in between. In nucleotides, the CDR3 is TGTGCCAGTTCGATTAGCAATCAGCCCCAGCATTTT. This gives the protein CASSISNQPQHF.

V and J are TRBV7-6 and TRBJ1-1; D possibly corresponds to TRBD1 (5 bases). Trimming shortened V by 3 bases and J by 5 bases, and 19 bases separated the two germline ends. The germline gives CDR1 SGHVS, CDR2 FNYEAQ. The CDR3 length is 16 residues. The CDR3 protein is CASSLNWGQGATEAFF. The CDR3, as DNA: TGTGCCAGCAGCTTGAATTGGGGTCAGGGAGCAACTGAAGCTTTCTTT.

This clone turned up a few times. This chain joins TRBV6-2 or TRBV6-3 and TRBJ2-3; 10 bases are shared with TRBD2. The V segment lost 4 bases and the J segment 1 base; nucleotides outside the gene matches: 8. CDR3 length equals 17 residues. The germline gives CDR1 MNHEY, CDR2 SVGEGT. The CDR3 sequence: CASSFRFLAGGTDTQYF. The CDR3 nucleotides are TGTGCCAGCAGTTTCCGATTTCTAGCGGGGGGCACAGATACGCAGTATTTT.

This rearrangement joins TRBV28 to TRBJ2-5; 9 bases line up with TRBD1. From germline, CDR1 is MDHEN and CDR2 SYDVKM. The V and J ends lost 6 bases and 4 bases, in that order; junction bases with no gene match: 9. The CDR3 has 15 residues. CDR3 sequence: CASSLGTGRPETQYF. DNA of the CDR3: TGTGCCAGCAGCCTCGGGACAGGGCGTCCAGAGACCCAGTACTTC.

This sequence joins TRBV15 and TRBJ1-6, with D perhaps TRBD1 (6 bases). V lost 0 bases and J 5 bases, leaving 11 bases between the germline ends. In germline, CDR1 is LNHNV, CDR2 YYDKDF (reference sequence). The CDR3 extends over 16 amino acids. Here the CDR3 DNA reads TGTGCCACCAGCAGAGAGACAGGCACTAATAATTCACCCCTCCACTTT. This translates into CATSRETGTNNSPLHF.

This clone was seen just once. V usage is TRBV7-2 and J usage is TRBJ2-7; no firm D call. Trimming stripped 4 bases from V and 3 bases from J, with 7 bases between. Germline CDR1 SGHTA, CDR2 FQGNSA. The CDR3 totals 12 residues. For the CDR3, the DNA is TGTGCCAGCAGCTCGAATTTCTACGAGCAGTACTTC. Translating it yields CASSSNFYEQYF.

The V gene is TRBV14, the J gene TRBJ2-5; D is ambiguous. Trimming cost V 0 bases and J 5 bases, with 7 bases left between them. In germline, CDR1 is SGHDN, CDR2 FVKESK. The CDR3 covers 13 residues. DNA of the CDR3: TGTGCCAGCAGCCAAGATTATATGGAGACCCAGTACTTC. Encoded protein: CASSQDYMETQYF. Using reference TRBV14 and TRBJ2-5 for the parts outside the CDR3, the full variable domain is EAGVTQFPSHSVIEKGQTVTLRCDPISGHDNLYWYRRVMGKEIKFLLHFVKESKQDESGMPNNRFLAERTGGTYSTLKVQPAELEDSGVYFCASSQDYMETQYFGPGTRLLVL.

The chain couples TRBV6-5 to TRBJ1-1; D unresolved. The CDR3 totals 14 residues. The V end was cut by 2 bases, the J end by 0 bases, with 7 bases between. Germline CDR1 and CDR2: MNHEY and SVGAGI. The CDR3 DNA follows: TGTGCCAGCAGTTACGCGGGGTTGAACACTGAAGCTTTCTTT. Its protein product is CASSYAGLNTEAFF.

The chain carries TRBV5-1 and TRBJ1-4; 8 bases map to TRBD1. The junction had 7 bases not matched to a gene; V was cut back by 1 base and J by 2 bases. Germline loops: CDR1 SGHRS, CDR2 YFSETQ. The CDR3 is 17 residues long. The CDR3 spells CASSLSGGARTNEKLFF. The CDR3 DNA is TGCGCCAGCAGCTTGTCAGGGGGCGCAAGGACTAATGAAAAACTGTTTTTT.

This chain joins TRBV2 and TRBJ2-3; 14 bases are a match to TRBD2. Germline V lookup: CDR1 SNHLY, CDR2 FYNNEI. The CDR3 covers 16 residues. The junction had 10 bases not matched to a gene; V was cut back by 10 bases and J by 4 bases. CDR3 protein: CATGGTSGRPPDTQYF. In nucleotides, the CDR3 is TGTGCCACCGGGGGGACTAGCGGGAGACCCCCAGATACGCAGTATTTT. The variable domain in full, completed from reference TRBV2 and TRBJ2-3, reads EPEVTQTPSHQVTQMGQEVILRCVPISNHLYFYWYRQILGQKVEFLVSFYNNEISEKSEIFDDQFSVERPDGSNFTLKIRSTKLEDSAMYFCATGGTSGRPPDTQYFGPGTRLTVL.

V and J are TRBV6-5 and TRBJ2-7; TRBD1 aligns across 8 bases. The CDR3 sequence is 16 residues long. Germline lookup yields CDR1 MNHEY and CDR2 SVGAGI. Trimming cost V 0 bases and J 2 bases; bases outside gene matches: 6. CDR3 loop: CASSYSTAGQAYEQYF. The CDR3 DNA reads TGTGCCAGCAGTTACTCTACGGCGGGACAGGCCTACGAGCAGTACTTC.

For the CDR3, the DNA is TGCAGTACAAGGGTAACTGAAGCTTTCTTT. It is translated as CSTRVTEAFF. This rearrangement joins TRBV20-1 to TRBJ1-1; D uncertain. The V gene lost 8 bases and the J gene lost 5 bases, with 9 bases spanning the gap. The germline CDR1 and CDR2 sequences are DFQATT and SNEGSKA (reference sequence). The CDR3 contains 10 residues.

This rearrangement joins TRBV30 to TRBJ1-4; D is undetermined. The length of the CDR3 is 13 residues. Germline V gene sequence: CDR1 GTSNPN, CDR2 SVGIG (reference sequence). Trimming took 7 bases from V and 2 from J, leaving 11 bases between them. CDR3: CAFTGSTNEKLFF. CDR3 sequence (DNA): TGTGCCTTTACGGGGAGTACTAATGAAAAACTGTTTTTT. The whole variable domain, remainder taken from reference TRBV30 and TRBJ1-4, is SQTIHQWPATLVQPVGSPLSLECTVEGTSNPNLYWYRQAAGRGLQLLFYSVGIGQISSEVPQNLSASRPQDRQFILSSKKLLLSDSGFYLCAFTGSTNEKLFFGSGTQLSVL.

This clone was picked up one time. The chain employs TRBV3-1 (or the pseudogene TRBV3-2) and TRBJ1-2; weak D call: TRBD1 (5 bases). CDR3 length: 15 amino acids. Trimming removed 5 bases at V and 8 bases at J, with 21 bases between. CDR1 is LGHDT and CDR2 is YNNKEL in the germline V gene (reference sequence). The CDR3: CASSLTGVGNIGYTF. The DNA of the CDR3 is TGTGCCAGCAGCTTAACGGGGGTAGGGAATATCGGCTACACCTTC.

The chain employs TRBV4-1 and TRBJ2-5; TRBD2 is a possible D gene (6 bases). From germline, CDR1 is MGHRA and CDR2 YSYEKL. The CDR3 has 13 residues. Trimming shortened V by 0 bases and J by 7 bases, and 9 bases separated the two germline ends. CDR3 region: CASSQDLGGTQYF. The CDR3 DNA sequence: TGCGCCAGCAGCCAAGACTTGGGGGGGACCCAGTACTTC.

The chain carries TRBV5-4 and TRBJ2-1, with D possibly TRBD1 on 5 matching bases. CDR3 size: 15 residues. Germline CDR1 reads SGHNT; CDR2 reads YYREEE (reference sequence). Trimming pared 1 base from V and 0 bases from J, leaving 8 bases between. Written as DNA, the CDR3 is TGTGCCAGCAGCTTGCGTCAGGGCTCCTACAATGAGCAGTTCTTC. Its protein product is CASSLRQGSYNEQFF.